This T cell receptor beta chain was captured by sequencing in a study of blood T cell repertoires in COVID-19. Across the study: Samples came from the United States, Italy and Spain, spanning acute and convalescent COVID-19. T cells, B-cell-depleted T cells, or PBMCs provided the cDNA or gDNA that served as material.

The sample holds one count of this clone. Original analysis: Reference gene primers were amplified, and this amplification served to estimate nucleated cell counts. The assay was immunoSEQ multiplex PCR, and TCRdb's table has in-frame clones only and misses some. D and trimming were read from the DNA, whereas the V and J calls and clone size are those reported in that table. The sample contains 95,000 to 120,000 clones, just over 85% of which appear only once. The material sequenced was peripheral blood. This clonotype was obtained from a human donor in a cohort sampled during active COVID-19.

CDR3 coding DNA: TGTGCCATCAGTGGACAGGGTAGGACCGGGGAGCTGTTTTTT. Translating it yields CAISGQGRTGELFF. The J gene is TRBJ2-2, the V gene TRBV10-3, with 7 positions matching TRBD1. CDR3 length equals 14 residues. Germline trimming cut 4 bases from V and 5 bases from J; bases unmatched to any gene: 4. The germline V gene encodes CDR1 ENHRY and CDR2 SYGVKD.